The T cell receptor (beta chain) described here comes from a study of CD8+ T cells in alopecia areata. Study as a whole: Patients received oral tofacitinib, 5 to 10 mg twice daily, for moderate-to-severe alopecia areata. General study findings and limits: Just one nonresponder means the tie between baseline CD8+ expansion and response stays uncertain.

The treatment here: oral pan-JAK inhibitor, 5-10 mg twice daily. V lost 0 bases, J lost 0 bases, and 13 bases lay in between. The CDR3 has 17 amino acids. Germline V gives CDR1 LGHNA, CDR2 YNFKEQ. On this clone itself: Its antigen is currently unknown.

Extraction and reverse transcription of RNA yielded cDNA as the sequencing template. The method was immunoSEQ multiplex PCR; TCRdb's version includes in-frame clones alone and lacks a portion of them. The top ten hold roughly 15% of the sample, which has 100,000 or so clones, 60% seen once. Specimen: CD8+ T cells sorted from blood, collected at approximately week 61, from a patient treated with tofacitinib. The J gene is TRBJ2-3, the V gene TRBV4-2; D is ambiguous. This TCR was recovered from a human donor with alopecia areata. CDR3 region: CASSQDASIQSTDTQYF. In DNA, the CDR3 is TGTGCCAGCAGCCAAGATGCATCTATTCAAAGCACAGATACGCAGTATTTT.